This T cell receptor beta chain came from a study of blood T cell repertoires in COVID-19. About the research overall: The origin of the acute and convalescent COVID-19 samples was the United States, Italy and Spain. Sources were T cells, B-cell-depleted T cells, or PBMCs; the material itself was cDNA or gDNA.

Original analysis: The authors estimated nucleated cell counts from reference gene primer amplification. Assay: immunoSEQ multiplex PCR; the TCRdb copy retains only in-frame clones and omits some. V, J and clone size are those of that table, while D and trimming were read from the DNA. The table includes 210,000 or so clones, roughly four fifths detected once. Patients in Seattle were enrolled during active infection, then followed longitudinally. The V segment lost 7 bases and the J segment 6 bases; nucleotides outside the gene matches: 7. Germline values: CDR1 LNHDA, CDR2 SQIVND (reference sequence). The CDR3 runs to 15 residues.

The sequence came from a woman aged 80 or older with COVID-19, enrolled during active disease. The sequenced material came from peripheral blood. The V call is TRBV19, the J call TRBJ1-5, with 12 bases lining up with TRBD1. The CDR3 bases are TGTGCCAGTATGAGTGGGACAGGGGGCGTTCAGCCCCAGCATTTT. Amino acid sequence: CASMSGTGGVQPQHF.